In its sample, the clone carrying this T cell receptor (beta chain) was seen a few times. Its antigen is unknown. A junction end diverges from the germline sequence, so it may reflect a read error. The data stem from a study of cytomegalovirus exposure and HLA in healthy donors. Study-level findings and limits: A later analysis found TCR association rates differed by HLA locus, highest for DRB1 and lowest for HLA-C. TCR sequences were mostly rare, though some public TCRs occurred in many donors.

Primers for the PCR totalled 60 Vbeta and 13 Jbeta. The repertoire was sequenced with immunoSEQ multiplex PCR; TCRdb's copy has only in-frame clones and lacks some. The sample holds 75,000 to 90,000 clones, 74% seen once. The receptor comes from a man in his thirties or forties in good health and CMV-seropositive. Sequences were obtained from PBMCs.

The DNA of the CDR3 is TGTGCCAGCAGCGTAGCGGGAGGGCCTAAATACGAGCAGTACTTC. This gives the protein CASSVAGGPKYEQYF. The chain is built from TRBV7-7 and TRBJ2-7, with TRBD2 matching 11 bases. The CDR3 sequence is 15 residues long. CDR1 and CDR2 (germline): SSHAT, FNYEAQ (reference sequence).